This T cell receptor (beta chain) was profiled in a study of T cell responses to AZD1222 COVID-19 vaccine. Findings of the study overall: Close to half of spike-specific TCRs reportedly recognize unmutated variant regions.

Per the germline V gene, CDR1 is SGHVS and CDR2 is FNYEAQ. V was clipped by 1 base and J by 7 bases, with 10 bases between them. There are 13 residues in the CDR3. A word on this clone: Its antigen is still unknown.

Sequencing was performed with immunoSEQ multiplex PCR; in TCRdb, only in-frame clones are kept and a portion is missing. The sample shows about 100,000 clones, about nine tenths of them seen only once. This sample comprised peripheral blood, obtained 28 days after the second dose of the MenACWY control vaccine. The sequence derives from an adult who received the MenACWY meningococcal vaccine as a control. The gene calls are TRBV7-6 and TRBJ1-1, with D possibly matching TRBD1 (5 bases). The chain's CDR3 is CASSLGETVEAFF. The DNA for the CDR3 is TGTGCCAGCAGCTTAGGTGAGACAGTTGAAGCTTTCTTT.